The 32 T cell receptor beta chains given below trace back to one sample, sequenced in a study of blood T cell repertoires in COVID-19. The repertoire was sequenced with immunoSEQ multiplex PCR; TCRdb's copy has only in-frame clones and lacks some. The sample includes about 150,000 clones, approximately 90% of them seen just once. Source material: peripheral blood. These receptors were collected from a woman aged 70-85 years with acute or convalescent COVID-19.

This chain uses TRBV6-1 with TRBJ2-7; 9 nucleotides line up with TRBD2. V shed 3 bases, J shed 3 bases, and the junction held 6 bases outside the gene matches. The germline V gene encodes CDR1 MNHNS and CDR2 SASEGT. The length of the CDR3 is 15 residues. CDR3 nucleotide sequence: TGTGCCAGCAGTGACGCGGGACTAGCCAACTACGAGCAGTACTTC. Protein sequence: CASSDAGLANYEQYF.

The chain employs TRBV7-2 and TRBJ1-6; D call uncertain. With 1 base removed from V and 7 bases from J, the gap between germline ends came to 5 bases. Germline CDR1 SGHTA, CDR2 FQGNSA. The length of the CDR3 is 13 residues. This CDR3 reads CASSLDLNSPLHF. For the CDR3, the DNA is TGTGCCAGCAGCTTAGATCTGAATTCACCCCTCCACTTT.

Only a few counts were recorded for this clone. The chain has TRBV6-5 and TRBJ1-4; 7 bases line up with TRBD1. From germline, CDR1 is MNHEY and CDR2 SVGAGI. V shed 6 bases, J shed 8 bases, and the junction held 12 bases outside the gene matches. There are 15 residues in the CDR3. CDR3 nucleotide sequence: TGTGCCAGCAGAACAATCGCAGGGGGTGGCGAAAAACTGTTTTTT. Its translation is CASRTIAGGGEKLFF.

This clone was detected only once. The V and J genes are TRBV7-8 and TRBJ2-2; D not resolved. The CDR3 runs to 13 residues. V was cut by 8 bases and J by 4 bases, with 11 bases left in between. The germline gives CDR1 SGHVS, CDR2 FQNEAQ. CDR3 amino acids: CASSSRSTGELFF. CDR3 DNA: TGTGCCAGCTCTTCCCGTTCCACCGGGGAGCTGTTTTTT.

This chain connects TRBV2 to TRBJ2-2, with D possibly matching TRBD1 (5 bases). V was pared by 4 bases and J by 0 bases, with 9 bases between. CDR3 length: 15 residues. In germline, CDR1 is SNHLY, CDR2 FYNNEI. In DNA, the CDR3 is TGTGCCAGCAGTGGACAGATATCGAACACCGGGGAGCTGTTTTTT. Protein product: CASSGQISNTGELFF.

This clone was seen more than once but under ten times. The rearrangement uses TRBV2 and TRBJ1-5; 8 positions agree with TRBD1. The CDR3 consists of 14 residues. The V and J ends lost 6 bases and 6 bases, in that order; junction bases with no gene match: 7. Per germline, CDR1 SNHLY and CDR2 FYNNEI. This CDR3 reads CASRKQGDVQPQHF. In nucleotides, the CDR3 is TGTGCCAGCAGGAAACAGGGGGACGTTCAGCCCCAGCATTTT.

This clone was observed a handful of times. V usage is TRBV18 and J usage is TRBJ1-5, with TRBD1 identical over 7 bases. Looked up from germline, CDR1 is KGHSH and CDR2 is LQKENI. Germline trimming cut 4 bases from V and 4 bases from J; bases unmatched to any gene: 7. The CDR3 totals 15 residues. For the CDR3, the DNA is TGTGCCAGCTCACGGGAGCAGGGGGAAAATCAGCCCCAGCATTTT. Its protein product is CASSREQGENQPQHF.

This sequence joins TRBV6-5 and TRBJ2-1, with 8 bases lining up with TRBD1. Trimming removed 7 bases from V and 5 bases from J; junction bases left unmatched: 10. The CDR3 loop spans 15 amino acids. Looked up from germline, CDR1 is MNHEY and CDR2 is SVGAGI. This CDR3 is CASTPRTGGDNEQFF. CDR3 bases: TGTGCCAGCACGCCACGAACAGGGGGTGACAATGAGCAGTTCTTC.

The V gene is TRBV7-8, the J gene TRBJ1-3; TRBD1 matches 12 bases. V lost 4 bases, J lost 3 bases, and 7 bases stayed unmatched. The CDR3 covers 17 residues. Germline-derived CDR1 and CDR2 are SGHVS and FQNEAQ. CDR3 sequence: CASSYPGQGASGNTIYF. CDR3 nucleotides: TGTGCCAGCAGCTACCCGGGACAGGGGGCAAGTGGAAACACCATATATTTT.

V and J are TRBV5-4 and TRBJ2-5; D gene ambiguous. Germline V lookup: CDR1 SGHNT, CDR2 YYREEE (reference sequence). Trimming removed 4 bases at V and 5 bases at J, with 21 bases between. The CDR3 contains 16 residues. CDR3 residues: CASSKVNYGVRETQYF. CDR3 DNA: TGTGCCAGCAGCAAGGTTAATTACGGCGTGAGGGAGACCCAGTACTTC. Based on the CDR3 plus reference TRBV5-4 and TRBJ2-5, the full variable domain is ETGVTQSPTHLIKTRGQQVTLRCSSQSGHNTVSWYQQALGQGPQFIFQYYREEENGRGNFPPRFSGLQFPNYSSELNVNALELDDSALYLCASSKVNYGVRETQYFGPGTRLLVL.

This sequence joins TRBV7-9 and TRBJ2-1; tentatively, D is TRBD2 (6 bases). Trimming removed 5 bases at V and 0 bases at J, with 14 bases between. Looked up from germline, CDR1 is SEHNR and CDR2 is FQNEAQ (reference sequence). This CDR3 region has 16 residues. The CDR3 sequence is CASSQGGVTSYNEQFF. The CDR3 DNA reads TGTGCCAGCAGCCAAGGCGGGGTGACCTCCTACAATGAGCAGTTCTTC.

A single count supports this clone. The chain joins TRBV12-5 to TRBJ2-3; 16 bases align to TRBD2. V lost 5 bases and J lost 4; bases outside the gene matches: 3. The V gene's germline CDR1 is LGHNT and CDR2 FRNRAP. CDR3 length: 16 amino acids. CDR3 sequence: CASGPGTSGGADTQYF. The DNA for the CDR3 is TGTGCTAGTGGTCCCGGGACTAGCGGGGGGGCAGATACGCAGTATTTT.

The gene calls are TRBV30 and TRBJ2-7; a possible D gene is TRBD1 (6 bases). This CDR3 is built from 16 residues. V lost 0 bases to trimming and J lost 0 bases, with 15 bases between them. In germline, CDR1 is GTSNPN, CDR2 SVGIG (reference sequence). This CDR3 is CAWSVPQGSSSYEQYF. Here the CDR3 DNA reads TGTGCCTGGAGTGTACCCCAGGGGTCCAGCTCCTACGAGCAGTACTTC.

The chain combines TRBV19 with TRBJ1-5; D gene unclear. Trimming took 1 base from V and 0 from J, leaving 7 bases between them. This CDR3 has 15 amino acids. Germline V lookup: CDR1 LNHDA, CDR2 SQIVND (reference sequence). CDR3 DNA: TGTGCCAGTAGTATAGCCGTCAGTAGCAATCAGCCCCAGCATTTT. Encoded protein: CASSIAVSSNQPQHF.

This chain joins TRBV5-1 and TRBJ2-1; D is perhaps TRBD2 (6 bases). V was clipped by 1 base and J by 7 bases, with 12 bases between them. The CDR3 runs to 14 residues. Germline assignment: CDR1 SGHRS and CDR2 YFSETQ. CDR3 residues: CASSLRGGGNEQFF. The CDR3, as DNA: TGCGCCAGCAGCTTGAGGGGTGGGGGGAATGAGCAGTTCTTC. The variable domain in full, completed from reference TRBV5-1 and TRBJ2-1, reads KAGVTQTPRYLIKTRGQQVTLSCSPISGHRSVSWYQQTPGQGLQFLFEYFSETQRNKGNFPGRFSGRQFSNSRSEMNVSTLELGDSALYLCASSLRGGGNEQFFGPGTRLTVL.

The chain is built from TRBV19 and TRBJ1-6; a possible D gene is TRBD1 (5 bases). V was shortened by 7 bases and J by 1 base, with 14 bases between the two germline ends. The germline gives CDR1 LNHDA, CDR2 SQIVND (reference sequence). The CDR3 consists of 16 residues. The CDR3 protein is CASNTGLLSYNSPLHF. In DNA, the CDR3 is TGTGCCAGTAATACAGGCCTCCTTTCCTATAATTCACCCCTCCACTTT.

J is TRBJ2-7 and V is TRBV7-9; a possible D gene is TRBD2 (5 bases). Looked up from germline, CDR1 is SEHNR and CDR2 is FQNEAQ (reference sequence). The CDR3 has 14 amino acids. Trimming stripped 0 bases from V and 7 bases from J, with 13 bases between. The CDR3: CASSLAAGPGEQYF. The CDR3 DNA reads as TGTGCCAGCAGCTTAGCGGCGGGTCCGGGGGAGCAGTACTTC.

The table lists this clone with a few counts. The chain carries TRBV25-1 and TRBJ1-1; 9 bases are a match to TRBD1. V gave up 2 bases and J gave up 5 bases; unmatched junction bases: 6. The germline V gene encodes CDR1 MGHDK and CDR2 SYGVNS. The CDR3 spans 15 residues. CDR3 in amino acids: CASSELGDRETEAFF. The CDR3 DNA follows: TGTGCCAGCAGTGAACTTGGGGACAGGGAAACTGAAGCTTTCTTT.

The V call is TRBV5-8, the J call TRBJ1-1; 9 nucleotides agree with TRBD1. The CDR3 is 12 amino acids. V dropped 5 bases and J dropped 10; count of bases not matched to a gene: 6. CDR1 and CDR2 (germline): SGHTS, YDEGEE. CDR3 bases: TGTGCCAGCAGTCGGACAGGGGTTGGAGCTTTCTTT. Its translation: CASSRTGVGAFF.

V is TRBV28 and J is TRBJ1-4, with 10 bases identical to TRBD1. The ends lost 5 bases at V and 8 bases at J; junction bases unmatched: 11. The germline V gene encodes CDR1 MDHEN and CDR2 SYDVKM. CDR3 length: 16 amino acids. The CDR3 reads CASSDGQTGGREKLFF. CDR3 bases: TGTGCCAGCAGTGACGGACAGACAGGGGGCCGCGAAAAACTGTTTTTT.

This rearrangement joins TRBV15 to TRBJ1-1; D call uncertain. The germline CDR1 and CDR2 sequences are LNHNV and YYDKDF (reference sequence). The ends were cut back, 1 base at V and 6 bases at J, with 12 bases in the middle. This CDR3 is built from 14 residues. CDR3 sequence reads: CATSRGLGEAEAFF. The CDR3, as DNA: TGTGCCACCAGCAGAGGGCTGGGAGAGGCTGAAGCTTTCTTT.

The V gene is TRBV18, the J gene TRBJ2-5, with 8 bases fitting TRBD1. This CDR3 region has 15 residues. The germline V gene has CDR1 KGHSH and CDR2 LQKENI. V trimming: 4 bases; J trimming: 4 bases; junction bases outside the gene matches: 8. Here the CDR3 DNA reads TGTGCCAGCTCACGAGCCGGGACAGGCCGAGAGACCCAGTACTTC. It is translated as CASSRAGTGRETQYF.

Here the CDR3 reads CASSFGTRGSGGSGETQYF. In DNA, the CDR3 is TGCGCCAGCAGCTTTGGAACCAGGGGGAGCGGGGGGTCTGGAGAGACCCAGTACTTC. V and J are TRBV5-1 and TRBJ2-5, with 9 positions matching TRBD2. J was trimmed by 4 bases and V by 2 bases; bases with no gene match: 18. The germline gives CDR1 SGHRS, CDR2 YFSETQ. The CDR3 is made up of 19 amino acids.

The rearrangement joins TRBV5-6 to TRBJ1-4; 7 bases are shared with TRBD1. Germline values: CDR1 SGHDT, CDR2 YYEEEE. The trim removed 2 bases at V and 3 bases at J, leaving 4 bases unmatched. CDR3 length: 15 amino acids. The chain's CDR3 is CASSFLGQSNEKLFF. CDR3 DNA: TGTGCCAGCAGCTTTCTGGGACAGTCTAATGAAAAACTGTTTTTT. Combining the CDR3 with reference TRBV5-6 and TRBJ1-4 gives the whole variable domain DAGVTQSPTHLIKTRGQQVTLRCSPKSGHDTVSWYQQALGQGPQFIFQYYEEEERQRGNFPDRFSGHQFPNYSSELNVNALLLGDSALYLCASSFLGQSNEKLFFGSGTQLSVL.

This clone was seen a few times. The chain is built from TRBV7-9 and TRBJ1-2; a weak D match, TRBD1 (6 bases). Per germline, CDR1 SEHNR and CDR2 FQNEAQ (reference sequence). The CDR3 has 15 amino acids. Trimming removed 7 bases at V and 4 bases at J, with 19 bases between. The CDR3 nucleotides read TGTGCCAGCACCCTAGTGGGGGGGCCGAGCTATGGCTACACCTTC. It encodes CASTLVGGPSYGYTF.

The genes are TRBV9 and TRBJ1-1, with 9 positions matching TRBD1. Trimming removed 0 bases from V and 8 bases from J; junction bases left unmatched: 8. The CDR3 consists of 15 residues. CDR1 is SGDLS and CDR2 is YYNGEE in the germline V gene. CDR3 protein: CASSVAASGTGEAFF. For the CDR3, the DNA is TGTGCCAGCAGCGTAGCCGCATCCGGGACAGGGGAAGCTTTCTTT. Drawing the rest from reference TRBV9 and TRBJ1-1, the complete variable domain is DSGVTQTPKHLITATGQRVTLRCSPRSGDLSVYWYQQSLDQGLQFLIQYYNGEERAKGNILERFSAQQFPDLHSELNLSSLELGDSALYFCASSVAASGTGEAFFGQGTRLTVV.

Notes on this clone: Other DNA sequences in this sample translate to the same CDR3. This chain links TRBV14 with TRBJ1-1; perhaps TRBD1 as D (6 bases). Germline loops: CDR1 SGHDN, CDR2 FVKESK. Trimming took off 1 base at V and 1 base at J, with 10 bases between the two ends. There are 15 residues in the CDR3. CDR3 protein: CASSQVRGPNTEAFF. The CDR3 DNA follows: TGTGCCAGCAGCCAAGTCAGGGGCCCGAACACTGAAGCTTTCTTT.

The table lists this clone with a count of one. The rearrangement links TRBV1 to TRBJ2-7; the table names TRBD1, a call not compared with the DNA. TRBV1 is designated a pseudogene. The CDR3 sequence is 19 residues long. In nucleotides, the CDR3 is TGCACCAGCAGCCAAGAGAGATCGCAGGACAGGCGAAGCTCCTACGAGCAGTACTTC. Its translation is CTSSQERSQDRRSSYEQYF.

The rearrangement links TRBV7-9 to TRBJ1-2; a weak D match, TRBD1 (6 bases). V lost 5 bases and J 0 bases, leaving 13 bases between the germline ends. The CDR3 has 15 amino acids. Germline CDR1 is SEHNR and CDR2 is FQNEAQ (reference sequence). CDR3 coding DNA: TGTGCCAGCAGCCTATACAGGGATGCTAACTATGGCTACACCTTC. Amino acids: CASSLYRDANYGYTF.

The V call is TRBV2, the J call TRBJ2-5, with D possibly being TRBD2 (7 bases). Germline CDR1 reads SNHLY; CDR2 reads FYNNEI. V was shortened by 6 bases and J by 2 bases, with 10 bases between the two germline ends. CDR3 length: 13 amino acids. CDR3 coding DNA: TGTGCCAGCAGGGGGGGGCCTCAAGAGACCCAGTACTTC. Protein sequence: CASRGGPQETQYF.

Regarding this clone: Other DNA sequences from this sample encode an identical CDR3 as well. In DNA, the CDR3 is TGTGCCAGCTCACCAGGGCAGGGAAATCAGCCCCAGCATTTT. Translating gives CASSPGQGNQPQHF. V usage is TRBV18 and J usage is TRBJ1-5, with D maybe TRBD1 (5 bases). The V and J ends lost 2 bases and 4 bases respectively, with 9 bases between them. From germline, CDR1 is KGHSH and CDR2 LQKENI. The CDR3 has 14 residues.

V is TRBV19 and J is TRBJ1-1, with 11 bases that match TRBD1. The V gene end was trimmed by 5 bases and the J gene end by 5 bases; junction bases not matched to a gene: 7. The germline gives CDR1 LNHDA, CDR2 SQIVND (reference sequence). CDR3 length: 15 residues. The CDR3 protein is CASSRRDRGRTEAFF. CDR3 nucleotide sequence: TGTGCCAGTAGTCGTCGGGACAGGGGGAGGACTGAAGCTTTCTTT.